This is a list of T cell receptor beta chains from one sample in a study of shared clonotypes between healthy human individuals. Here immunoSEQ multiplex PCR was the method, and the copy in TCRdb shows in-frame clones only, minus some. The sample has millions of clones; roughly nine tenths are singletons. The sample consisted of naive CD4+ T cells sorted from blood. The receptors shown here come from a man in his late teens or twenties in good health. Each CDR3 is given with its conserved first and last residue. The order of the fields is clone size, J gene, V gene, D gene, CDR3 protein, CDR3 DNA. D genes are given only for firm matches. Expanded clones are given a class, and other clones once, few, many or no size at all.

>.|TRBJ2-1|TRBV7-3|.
CASSLYSNEQFF
TGTGCCAGCAGCTTATACAGCAATGAGCAGTTCTTC
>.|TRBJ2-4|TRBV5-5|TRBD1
CASSFMGQGDIQYF
TGTGCCAGCAGCTTCATGGGACAGGGGGACATTCAGTACTTC
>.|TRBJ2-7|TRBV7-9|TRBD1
CASSLVPGGGEQYF
TGTGCCAGCAGCTTAGTTCCAGGGGGCGGCGAGCAGTACTTC
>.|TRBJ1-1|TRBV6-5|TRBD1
CASSQTGSHTEAFF
TGTGCCAGCAGTCAGACAGGGAGCCACACTGAAGCTTTCTTT
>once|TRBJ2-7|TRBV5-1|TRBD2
CASSSGTSGGTWEQYF
TGCGCCAGCAGCTCCGGGACTAGCGGGGGGACGTGGGAGCAGTACTTC
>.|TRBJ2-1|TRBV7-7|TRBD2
CASSPGTSGNEQFF
TGTGCTAGCAGCCCCGGGACTAGCGGGAATGAGCAGTTCTTC
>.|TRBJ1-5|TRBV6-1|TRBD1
CASSEDGTGGTGGHQPQHF
TGTGCCAGCAGTGAAGACGGGACAGGGGGCACCGGTGGGCATCAGCCCCAGCATTTT
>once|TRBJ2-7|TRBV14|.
CASSTGYHEQYF
TGTGCCAGCAGTACGGGGTACCACGAGCAGTACTTC
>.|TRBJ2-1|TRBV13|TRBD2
CASSPPTSGKSYNEQFF
TGTGCCAGCAGCCCTCCTACTAGCGGAAAATCCTACAATGAGCAGTTCTTC
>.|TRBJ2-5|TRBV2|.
CASSVDRKETQYF
TGTGCCAGCAGTGTGGACAGAAAGGAGACCCAGTACTTC
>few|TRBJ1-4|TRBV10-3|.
CAISGGFTNEKLFF
TGTGCCATCAGTGGCGGGTTCACTAATGAAAAACTGTTTTTT
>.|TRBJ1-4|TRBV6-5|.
CASRNTGIGEKLFF
TGTGCCAGCAGAAACACAGGGATAGGTGAAAAACTGTTTTTT
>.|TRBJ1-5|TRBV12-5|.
CASGEDSNQPQHF
TGTGCTAGTGGGGAGGACAGCAATCAGCCCCAGCATTTT
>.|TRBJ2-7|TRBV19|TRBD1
CASSLGDRHYEQYF
TGTGCCAGTAGCCTTGGGGACAGACACTACGAGCAGTACTTC
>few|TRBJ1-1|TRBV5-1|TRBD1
CASRTGGLGNTEAFF
TGCGCCAGCAGGACAGGGGGCTTAGGGAACACTGAAGCTTTCTTT
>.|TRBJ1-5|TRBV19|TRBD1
CASMETGRVRQPQHF
TGTGCCAGTATGGAGACAGGGCGTGTAAGACAGCCCCAGCATTTT
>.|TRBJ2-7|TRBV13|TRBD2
CASSLGTSVTYEQYF
TGTGCCAGCAGCTTAGGGACTAGCGTAACCTACGAGCAGTACTTC